This passage covers 2 T cell receptor beta chains from one sample sequenced in a study of Ad26.COV2.S vaccination and SARS-CoV-2 variants (dated by TCRdb to about 2021). The protocol used for the library was the immunoSEQ multiplex PCR assay. The table comes from immuneACCESS by way of TCRdb, which keeps in-frame sequences with V and J called. Part of the clones is missing from these tables; in studies checked, under half for an unresolved V gene and the rest for unknown reasons. This sample gives 240,000 or so clones in total; approximately 88% of them show up just once. Together, the top ten hold about 10% of the sample. What this sample's treatment or condition label stands for: approximately 18 received Ad26.COV2.S at low or high dose, single or two shots; 5 received placebo; per-sample allocation not given. Repertoires of vaccine and placebo recipients were sequenced from samples taken on day 63 after the first injection.

The source was peripheral blood, collected in a trial of Ad26.COV2.S vaccine versus placebo. The source of these receptors is a person between 18 and 65 years old who received the Ad26.COV2.S COVID-19 vaccine or a placebo.

The CDR3 spells CASSPPNFSGGDSPLHF. The CDR3 DNA sequence: TGTGCCAGCTCACCACCTAACTTTTCCGGGGGAGATTCACCCCTCCACTTT. The V call is TRBV18, the J call TRBJ1-6; D perhaps matches TRBD1 (5 bases). V was shortened by 0 bases and J by 8 bases, with 17 bases between the two germline ends. The CDR3 totals 17 residues. CDR1 KGHSH and CDR2 LQKENI come from the germline V gene. The complete variable domain, with remaining parts taken from reference TRBV18 and TRBJ1-6, reads NAGVMQNPRHLVRRRGQEARLRCSPMKGHSHVYWYRQLPEEGLKFMVYLQKENIIDESGMPKERFSAEFPKEGPSILRIQQVVRGDSAAYFCASSPPNFSGGDSPLHFGNGTRLTVT.

The sample holds a few counts of this clone. V is TRBV28 and J is TRBJ2-2; D remains ambiguous. With 5 bases removed from V and 3 bases from J, the gap between germline ends came to 7 bases. The CDR3 runs 13 residues. CDR1 MDHEN and CDR2 SYDVKM come from the germline V gene. The CDR3 coding sequence is TGTGCCAGCAGTGCCACATACACCGGGGAGCTGTTTTTT. The encoded protein is CASSATYTGELFF.